At least ten counts were recorded for the clone carrying this TCR beta chain. The antigen is unknown. MiXCR, applied by TCRdb to the reads, yields one record per CDR3 protein. This table holds about 340,000 distinct CDR3 sequences, almost 30% found once. The CDR3 runs 12 residues. The V gene lost 5 bases and the J gene lost 4 bases, with 8 bases spanning the gap. Germline CDR1 and CDR2: MNHEY and SVGEGT. This record belongs to a study of T cell repertoires in cytomegalovirus infection. The sequence was obtained from a human donor in good health (CMV status not recorded). Some clones in this sample may be carry-over from other donors' samples. The chain combines TRBV6-2 or TRBV6-3 with TRBJ1-1; perhaps TRBD1 as D (6 bases). Sequencing was performed on cultured PBMCs, taken from culture after CMV antigen stimulation. The CDR3 region is CASSQGITEAFF. The CDR3 nucleotides read TGTGCCAGCAGTCAGGGGATCACTGAAGCTTTCTTT.